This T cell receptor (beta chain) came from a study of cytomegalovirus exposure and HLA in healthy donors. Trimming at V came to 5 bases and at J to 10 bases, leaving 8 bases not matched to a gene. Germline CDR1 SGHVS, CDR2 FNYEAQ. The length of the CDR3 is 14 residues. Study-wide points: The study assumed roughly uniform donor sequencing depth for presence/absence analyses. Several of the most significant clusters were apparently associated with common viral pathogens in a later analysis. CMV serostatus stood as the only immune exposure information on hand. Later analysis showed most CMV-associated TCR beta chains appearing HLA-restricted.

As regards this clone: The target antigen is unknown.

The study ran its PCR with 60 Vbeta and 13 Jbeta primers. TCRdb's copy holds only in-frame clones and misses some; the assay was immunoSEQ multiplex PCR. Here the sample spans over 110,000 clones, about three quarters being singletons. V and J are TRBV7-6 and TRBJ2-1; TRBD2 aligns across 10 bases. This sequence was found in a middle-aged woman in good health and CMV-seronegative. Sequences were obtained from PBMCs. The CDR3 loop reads CASSLSGGPEEQFF. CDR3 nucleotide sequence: TGTGCCAGCAGCCTTAGCGGGGGGCCGGAAGAGCAGTTCTTC.